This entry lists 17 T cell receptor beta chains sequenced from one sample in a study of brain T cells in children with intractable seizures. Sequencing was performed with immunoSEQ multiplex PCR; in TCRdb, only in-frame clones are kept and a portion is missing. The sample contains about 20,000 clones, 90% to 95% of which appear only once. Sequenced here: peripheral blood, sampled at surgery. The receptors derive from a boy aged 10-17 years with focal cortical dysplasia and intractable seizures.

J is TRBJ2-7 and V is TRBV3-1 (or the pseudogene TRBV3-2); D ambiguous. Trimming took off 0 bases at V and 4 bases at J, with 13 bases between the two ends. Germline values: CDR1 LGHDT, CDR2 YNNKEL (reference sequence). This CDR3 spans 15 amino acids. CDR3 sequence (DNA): TGTGCCAGCAGCCAAGAGGGAAGGGATCGGTACGAGCAGTACTTC. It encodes CASSQEGRDRYEQYF.

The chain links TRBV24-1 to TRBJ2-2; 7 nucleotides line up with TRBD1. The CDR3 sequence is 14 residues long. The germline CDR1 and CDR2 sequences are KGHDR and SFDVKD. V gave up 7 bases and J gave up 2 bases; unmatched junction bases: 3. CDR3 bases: TGTGCCACCAGAAGGGACAGCAACACCGGGGAGCTGTTTTTT. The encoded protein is CATRRDSNTGELFF.

CDR3 DNA: TGTGCCACCAGGGACAGGTGGAACACTGAAGCTTTCTTT. This gives the protein CATRDRWNTEAFF. J is TRBJ1-1 and V is TRBV24-1, with 7 positions matching TRBD1. The CDR3 has 13 residues. Looked up from germline, CDR1 is KGHDR and CDR2 is SFDVKD. The ends lost 7 bases at V and 1 base at J; junction bases unmatched: 2.

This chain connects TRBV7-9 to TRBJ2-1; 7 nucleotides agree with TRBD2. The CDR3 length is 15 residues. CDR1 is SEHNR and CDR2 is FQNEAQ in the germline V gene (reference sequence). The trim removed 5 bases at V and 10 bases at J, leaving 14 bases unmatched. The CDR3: CASSTRLAPRSEQFF. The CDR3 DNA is TGTGCCAGCAGCACCAGACTAGCTCCTCGCTCGGAGCAGTTCTTC.

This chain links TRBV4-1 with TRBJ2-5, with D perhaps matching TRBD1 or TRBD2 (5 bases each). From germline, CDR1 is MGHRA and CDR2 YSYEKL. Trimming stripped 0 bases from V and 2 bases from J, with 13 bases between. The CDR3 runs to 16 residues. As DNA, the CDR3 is TGCGCCAGCAGCCAAGAGGGGGACGCTTTACAAGAGACCCAGTACTTC. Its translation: CASSQEGDALQETQYF.

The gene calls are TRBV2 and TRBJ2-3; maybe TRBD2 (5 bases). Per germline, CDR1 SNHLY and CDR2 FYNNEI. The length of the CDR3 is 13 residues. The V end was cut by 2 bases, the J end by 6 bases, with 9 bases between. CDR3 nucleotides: TGTGCCAGCAGTGAACGGAGAGGGGATACGCAGTATTTT. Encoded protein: CASSERRGDTQYF.

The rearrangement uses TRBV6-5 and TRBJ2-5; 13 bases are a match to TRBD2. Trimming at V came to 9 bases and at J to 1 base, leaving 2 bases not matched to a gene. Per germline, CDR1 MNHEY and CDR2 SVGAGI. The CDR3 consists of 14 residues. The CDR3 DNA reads TGTGCCAGTCGACTAGCGGGGGGCCAAGAGACCCAGTACTTC. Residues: CASRLAGGQETQYF.

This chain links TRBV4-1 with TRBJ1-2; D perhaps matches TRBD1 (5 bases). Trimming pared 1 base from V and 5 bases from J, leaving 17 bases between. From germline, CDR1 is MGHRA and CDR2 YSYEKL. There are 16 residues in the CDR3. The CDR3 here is CASSQAIAGTVYGYTF. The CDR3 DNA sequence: TGCGCCAGCAGCCAAGCTATCGCCGGGACGGTTTATGGCTACACCTTC.

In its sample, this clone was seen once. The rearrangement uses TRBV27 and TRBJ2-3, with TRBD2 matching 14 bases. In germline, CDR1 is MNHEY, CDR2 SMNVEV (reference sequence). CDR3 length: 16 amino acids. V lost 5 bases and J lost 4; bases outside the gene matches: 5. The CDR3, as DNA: TGTGCCAGCAGTAAAAGGACTAGCGGGGGGTCAGATACGCAGTATTTT. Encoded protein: CASSKRTSGGSDTQYF.

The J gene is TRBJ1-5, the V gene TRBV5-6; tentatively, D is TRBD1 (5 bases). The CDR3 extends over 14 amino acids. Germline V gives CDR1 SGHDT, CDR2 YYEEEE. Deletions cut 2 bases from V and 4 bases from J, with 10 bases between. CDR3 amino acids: CASSFEGNNQPQHF. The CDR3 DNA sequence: TGTGCCAGCAGCTTTGAGGGGAATAATCAGCCCCAGCATTTT.

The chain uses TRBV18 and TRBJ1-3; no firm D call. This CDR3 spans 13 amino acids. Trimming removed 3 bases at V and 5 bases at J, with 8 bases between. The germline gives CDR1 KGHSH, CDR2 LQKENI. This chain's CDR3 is CASSPRDRNTIYF. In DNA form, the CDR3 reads TGTGCCAGCTCACCCAGAGACAGAAACACCATATATTTT.

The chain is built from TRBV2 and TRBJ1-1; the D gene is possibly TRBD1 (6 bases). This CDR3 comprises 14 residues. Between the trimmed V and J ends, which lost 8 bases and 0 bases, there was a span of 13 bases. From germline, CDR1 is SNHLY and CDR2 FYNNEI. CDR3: CASRSTGLNTEAFF. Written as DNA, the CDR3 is TGTGCCAGCCGCAGCACAGGGTTGAACACTGAAGCTTTCTTT.

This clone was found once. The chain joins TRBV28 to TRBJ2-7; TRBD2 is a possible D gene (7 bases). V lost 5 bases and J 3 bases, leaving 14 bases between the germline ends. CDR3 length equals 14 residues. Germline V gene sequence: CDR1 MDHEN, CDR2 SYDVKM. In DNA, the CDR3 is TGTGCCAGCAGTAGGCGGGGGCCCCTCTACGAGCAGTACTTC. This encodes CASSRRGPLYEQYF.

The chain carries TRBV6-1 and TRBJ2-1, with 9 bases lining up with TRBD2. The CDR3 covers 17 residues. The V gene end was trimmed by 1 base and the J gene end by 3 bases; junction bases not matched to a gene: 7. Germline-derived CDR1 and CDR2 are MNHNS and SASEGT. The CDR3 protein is CASSEVPAGGLYNEQFF. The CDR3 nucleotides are TGTGCCAGCAGTGAAGTTCCAGCGGGGGGCCTCTACAATGAGCAGTTCTTC.

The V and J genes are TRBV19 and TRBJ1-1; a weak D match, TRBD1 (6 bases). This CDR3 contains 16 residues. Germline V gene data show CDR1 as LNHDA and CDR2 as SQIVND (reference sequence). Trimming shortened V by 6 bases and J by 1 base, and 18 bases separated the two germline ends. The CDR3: CASSPDRGKWNTEAFF. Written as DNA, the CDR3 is TGTGCCAGTAGCCCGGACAGAGGAAAATGGAACACTGAAGCTTTCTTT. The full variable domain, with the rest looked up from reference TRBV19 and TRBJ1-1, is DGGITQSPKYLFRKEGQNVTLSCEQNLNHDAMYWYRQDPGQGLRLIYYSQIVNDFQKGDIAEGYSVSREKKESFPLTVTSAQKNPTAFYLCASSPDRGKWNTEAFFGQGTRLTVV.

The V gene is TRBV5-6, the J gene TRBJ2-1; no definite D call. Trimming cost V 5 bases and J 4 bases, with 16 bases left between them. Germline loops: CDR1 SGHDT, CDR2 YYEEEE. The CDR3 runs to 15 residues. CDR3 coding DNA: TGTGCCAGCAGTCCCTTATTAGACCCTTACAATGAGCAGTTCTTC. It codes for CASSPLLDPYNEQFF.

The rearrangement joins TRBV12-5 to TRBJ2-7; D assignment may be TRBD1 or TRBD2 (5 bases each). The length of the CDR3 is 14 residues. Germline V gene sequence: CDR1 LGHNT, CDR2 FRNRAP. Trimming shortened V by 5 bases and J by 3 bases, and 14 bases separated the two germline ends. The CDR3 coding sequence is TGTGCTAGTGGTGCCCCGGGACCGCTCTACGAGCAGTACGTC. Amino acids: CASGAPGPLYEQYV.